This is a list of T cell receptor beta chains from one sample in a study of Ad26.COV2.S vaccination and SARS-CoV-2 variants. The assay was immunoSEQ multiplex PCR, and TCRdb's table has in-frame clones only and misses some. The table records about 400,000 clones, around 89% of them present only once. This sample comprised peripheral blood, obtained in a trial of Ad26.COV2.S vaccine versus placebo. The receptors originated from a person between 18 and 65 years old who received the Ad26.COV2.S COVID-19 vaccine or a placebo. Both conserved end residues are part of each CDR3. Each record gives: clone size, D gene, J gene, V gene, CDR3 protein, CDR3 DNA. D genes are given only for firm matches. Size is stated for part of the rows, as once, few or many counts, or as a class when the clone is expanded.

- - TRBJ1-2 TRBV18 CASSPGVNYGYTF TGTGCCAGCTCACCGGGGGTAAACTATGGCTACACCTTC
- - TRBJ2-7 TRBV20-1 CSASSRINYEQYF TGCAGTGCTAGTAGTAGGATAAACTACGAGCAGTACTTC
- - TRBJ1-2 TRBV6-5 CASSADRPYGYTF TGTGCCAGCAGCGCCGACAGGCCGTATGGCTACACCTTC
- TRBD2 TRBJ2-1 TRBV5-6 CASSFLAGPRDEQFF TGTGCCAGCAGCTTTCTAGCGGGCCCACGGGATGAGCAGTTCTTC
- - TRBJ1-1 TRBV7-3 CASSAQRGGTEAFF TGTGCCAGCAGCGCACAAAGGGGGGGCACTGAAGCTTTCTTT
once - TRBJ1-2 TRBV7-9 CASSSTVNYGYTF TGTGCCAGCAGCTCTACAGTTAACTATGGCTACACCTTC
- - TRBJ1-1 TRBV7-9 CASSLPGTEAFF TGTGCCAGCAGCTTGCCCGGCACTGAAGCTTTCTTT
- TRBD1 TRBJ1-2 TRBV4-1 CASSYRTGEGYTF TGCGCCAGCAGCTACCGGACAGGGGAAGGCTACACCTTC
few - TRBJ2-2 TRBV30 CAWRDSGMDTGELFF TGTGCCTGGCGGGACAGCGGGATGGACACCGGGGAGCTGTTTTTT
- - TRBJ2-3 TRBV9 CASSVDPSPPDTQYF TGTGCCAGCAGCGTAGATCCCTCGCCCCCCGATACGCAGTATTTT
once TRBD1 TRBJ1-1 TRBV6-5 CASHRGRNTEAFF TGTGCCAGCCATAGGGGGCGGAACACTGAAGCTTTCTTT
once - TRBJ2-5 TRBV30 CAWSAQGRETQYF TGTGCCTGGAGTGCCCAGGGACGAGAGACCCAGTACTTC
- TRBD1 TRBJ2-7 TRBV7-8 CASSLGGTGGSYEQYF TGTGCCAGCAGCTTAGGGGGGACAGGGGGCTCCTACGAGCAGTACTTC
- - TRBJ1-1 TRBV28 CASNRQPNTEAFF TGTGCCAGCAACCGACAGCCGAACACTGAAGCTTTCTTT
few TRBD1 TRBJ1-1 TRBV7-2 CASSPQGAGTEAFF TGTGCCAGCAGCCCGCAGGGGGCGGGCACTGAAGCTTTCTTT
- - TRBJ2-1 TRBV4-1 CASSPRDMRTPLRGEQFF TGCGCCAGCAGCCCACGGGACATGAGGACCCCCCTTCGTGGTGAGCAGTTCTTC
once - TRBJ2-7 TRBV5-1 CASSSPRDNGSYEQYF TGCGCCAGCAGCTCACCCCGGGACAACGGATCCTACGAGCAGTACTTC
- - TRBJ2-1 TRBV5-4 CASSFSGGNEQFF TGTGCCAGCAGCTTTTCAGGTGGAAATGAGCAGTTCTTC
- - TRBJ1-2 TRBV18 CASSPLPRPGSLNYGYTF TGTGCCAGCTCACCACTCCCCCGCCCTGGCAGTCTAAACTATGGCTACACCTTC
- - TRBJ1-2 TRBV19 CASSGSGFVYGYTF TGTGCCAGTAGTGGCAGCGGGTTCGTCTATGGCTACACCTTC
- TRBD2 TRBJ2-7 TRBV5-6 CASSRTSGRVHEQYF TGTGCCAGCAGCCGGACTAGCGGGAGGGTCCACGAGCAGTACTTC
- TRBD1 TRBJ2-7 TRBV18 CASSPRDRGVFYEQYF TGTGCCAGCTCACCGAGAGACAGGGGCGTTTTCTACGAGCAGTACTTC
- - TRBJ1-2 TRBV5-4 CASSPGGISQAGYTF TGTGCCAGCAGCCCCGGGGGCATCTCTCAGGCTGGCTACACCTTC
few TRBD2 TRBJ2-3 TRBV6-4 CASSDSGTSGADTQYF TGTGCCAGCAGTGACTCAGGGACTAGCGGCGCAGATACGCAGTATTTT
- - TRBJ2-3 TRBV2 CASSAPSTDTQYF TGTGCCAGCAGTGCCCCGTCCACAGATACGCAGTATTTT
- TRBD1 TRBJ1-3 TRBV7-2 CASSTQGAGNTIYF TGTGCCAGCAGCACACAGGGGGCAGGAAACACCATATATTTT
- TRBD2 TRBJ2-7 TRBV27 CASSQAGGRYSYEQYF TGTGCCAGCAGTCAGGCGGGGGGACGCTACTCCTACGAGCAGTACTTC
- TRBD2 TRBJ2-1 TRBV18 CASSLSGLAGVKFF TGTGCCAGCTCACTATCGGGACTAGCGGGAGTGAAGTTCTTC
- - TRBJ2-6 TRBV19 CASSMISGANVLTF TGTGCCAGTAGTATGATTTCTGGGGCCAACGTCCTGACTTTC
- - TRBJ1-5 TRBV12-3/TRBV12-4 CATRVAVSQPQHF TGTGCCACCAGGGTGGCAGTCTCTCAGCCCCAGCATTTT
- TRBD1 TRBJ2-1 TRBV6-4 CASRGDRGRDEQFF TGTGCCAGCAGGGGGGACAGGGGTAGGGATGAGCAGTTCTTC
- TRBD1 TRBJ1-5 TRBV19 CASSMDRNQPQHF TGTGCCAGTAGTATGGACAGGAATCAGCCCCAGCATTTT
- - TRBJ1-5 TRBV7-8 CASSLAGGDNQPQHF TGTGCCAGCAGCTTAGCGGGGGGCGACAATCAGCCCCAGCATTTT
- - TRBJ2-7 TRBV28 CASRPPGRPYEQYF TGTGCCAGCAGGCCTCCGGGCCGACCCTACGAGCAGTACTTC
- - TRBJ1-6 TRBV3-1/TRBV3-2 CASSSEFNSPLHF TGTGCCAGCAGCTCTGAATTTAATTCACCCCTCCACTTT
- - TRBJ2-3 TRBV5-1 CASSLDTSGAPGGTQYF TGCGCCAGCAGCTTGGATACTAGCGGAGCCCCAGGGGGTACGCAGTATTTT
- - TRBJ2-5 TRBV18 CASSPLATIGRSQLETQYF TGTGCCAGCTCACCATTGGCGACAATCGGGAGATCGCAGTTAGAGACCCAGTACTTC
- - TRBJ2-1 TRBV5-8 CASSPRGTVRYEQFF TGTGCCAGCAGCCCCCGGGGGACTGTGAGGTATGAGCAGTTCTTC
once - TRBJ2-7 TRBV28 CASSPLGYEQYF TGTGCCAGCAGCCCCTTAGGGTACGAGCAGTACTTC
- - TRBJ1-4 TRBV19 CASTPFATNEKLFF TGTGCCAGTACTCCGTTTGCAACTAATGAAAAACTGTTTTTT
- - TRBJ2-5 TRBV3-1/TRBV3-2 CASSQFAATVLRRGTQYF TGTGCCAGCAGCCAGTTCGCGGCGACGGTTTTGAGACGAGGGACCCAGTACTTC
- - TRBJ2-2 TRBV27 CASKRRDIDTGELFF TGTGCCAGCAAGCGCCGGGACATCGACACCGGGGAGCTGTTTTTT
- - TRBJ2-2 TRBV27 CASKLFMGTDTGELFF TGTGCCAGCAAGCTCTTTATGGGTACGGACACCGGGGAGCTGTTTTTT
- - TRBJ2-5 TRBV27 CASSPRYYQETQYF TGTGCCAGCAGCCCGCGATATTACCAAGAGACCCAGTACTTC
- TRBD1 TRBJ2-1 TRBV5-1 CASSTGQGVNEQFF TGCGCCAGCAGCACAGGACAGGGGGTGAATGAGCAGTTCTTC
- TRBD2 TRBJ2-7 TRBV6-2/TRBV6-3 CASSYGVSGTTPYEQYF TGTGCCAGCAGTTACGGTGTTAGCGGGACCACTCCCTACGAGCAGTACTTC
- - TRBJ1-4 TRBV28 CASSFARGEKLFF TGTGCCAGCAGTTTTGCGAGGGGTGAAAAACTGTTTTTT
- - TRBJ1-2 TRBV20-1 CSASINYGYTF TGCAGTGCCTCGATTAACTATGGCTACACCTTC
- TRBD2 TRBJ2-3 TRBV9 CASSSQAGFGSDTQYF TGTGCCAGCAGCTCACAAGCGGGATTTGGGTCAGATACGCAGTATTTT
- TRBD1 TRBJ2-7 TRBV7-6 CASSLGQGNTYEQYF TGTGCCAGCAGCCTCGGACAGGGGAACACCTACGAGCAGTACTTC
- TRBD2 TRBJ2-3 TRBV10-1 CASSLSSGSGTDTQYF TGCGCCAGCAGTTTGTCTAGCGGGAGTGGAACAGATACGCAGTATTTT
- TRBD2 TRBJ2-1 TRBV6-5 CASSYEVSGRYNEQFF TGTGCCAGCAGTTACGAGGTTAGCGGGAGGTACAATGAGCAGTTCTTC
- - TRBJ2-2 TRBV5-6 CASSHTEGGANTGELFF TGTGCCAGCAGCCACACAGAGGGTGGCGCGAACACCGGGGAGCTGTTTTTT
- TRBD1 TRBJ2-2 TRBV24-1 CATSGYRGFAGELFF TGTGCCACCAGTGGGTACAGGGGCTTTGCCGGGGAGCTGTTTTTT
- - TRBJ2-1 TRBV6-1 CASSELPRTVGSYNEQFF TGTGCCAGCAGTGAACTCCCCCGGACAGTTGGCTCCTACAATGAGCAGTTCTTC
- TRBD1 TRBJ2-7 TRBV28 CATRDSRSYEQYF TGTGCCACCCGGGACAGCCGCTCCTACGAGCAGTACTTC
- - TRBJ2-5 TRBV4-2 CASSQELTRQETQYF TGTGCCAGCAGCCAAGAATTAACCCGACAAGAGACCCAGTACTTC
- TRBD2 TRBJ2-2 TRBV29-1 CSAGMGQSGRAYTGELFF TGCAGCGCTGGGATGGGACAAAGCGGGAGGGCCTACACCGGGGAGCTGTTTTTT
- TRBD2 TRBJ2-7 TRBV30 CAWSGLAGYEQYF TGTGCCTGGAGTGGACTAGCGGGCTACGAGCAGTACTTC